This TCR beta chain is drawn from a study of blood T cells in healthy people across ages. This clonotype was seen only once. Its specificity is not known. Study outcomes and limitations: CMV status of donors was unknown, possibly confounding expanded clonotype changes. Aged donors had fewer naive CD4+ cells and lower diversity than long-lived donors.

Combining a sample-barcoded 5' primer with a J-beta primer mix, a second PCR ran for 7 to 11 cycles. TCRdb re-derived calls from the 5' RACE reads in MiXCR, one entry per CDR3 protein. The repertoire holds about 1.5 million distinct CDR3 sequences, with 40% to 45% as singletons. Trimming took 4 bases from V and 7 from J; bases not matched to a gene: 15. The CDR3 is made up of 16 amino acids. The germline V gene has CDR1 SGHRS and CDR2 YFSETQ. The rearrangement uses TRBV5-1 and TRBJ2-7; TRBD1 aligns across 9 bases. The sequence was obtained from a young woman in good health. Sequencing was performed on blood. CDR3 sequence: CASSPLGTGYYNEQYF. In DNA form, the CDR3 reads TGCGCCAGCAGCCCGCTAGGGACAGGGTACTACAATGAGCAGTACTTC.